The clone carrying this TCR beta chain has more than one count but fewer than ten. The antigen is unknown. Unique molecular identifiers were added to individual cDNA molecules. Each CDR3 protein is one row after TCRdb ran MiXCR on the 5' RACE reads. The sample records 100,000 or so distinct CDR3 sequences, roughly 17% being singletons. This sample was included in a study of early T cells in non-severe SARS-CoV-2 infection. Findings and caveats of the study: Sequences matched to VDJdb favored anti-spike CD8 responses, while private and CD4 specificities were missed.

Germline CDR1 SGHVT, CDR2 SQSDAQ. V was clipped by 3 bases and J by 4 bases, with 10 bases between them. The CDR3 is made up of 14 amino acids. The sequences come from whole blood, collected at baseline. This receptor was identified in an adult who was a healthcare worker with PCR-confirmed SARS-CoV-2 infection or an uninfected control (not recorded which). This sequence joins TRBV7-4 and TRBJ1-3; D ambiguous. CDR3 coding DNA: TGTGCCAGCAGCTTCGAACACGCAGGAAACACCATATATTTT. Its translation is CASSFEHAGNTIYF.